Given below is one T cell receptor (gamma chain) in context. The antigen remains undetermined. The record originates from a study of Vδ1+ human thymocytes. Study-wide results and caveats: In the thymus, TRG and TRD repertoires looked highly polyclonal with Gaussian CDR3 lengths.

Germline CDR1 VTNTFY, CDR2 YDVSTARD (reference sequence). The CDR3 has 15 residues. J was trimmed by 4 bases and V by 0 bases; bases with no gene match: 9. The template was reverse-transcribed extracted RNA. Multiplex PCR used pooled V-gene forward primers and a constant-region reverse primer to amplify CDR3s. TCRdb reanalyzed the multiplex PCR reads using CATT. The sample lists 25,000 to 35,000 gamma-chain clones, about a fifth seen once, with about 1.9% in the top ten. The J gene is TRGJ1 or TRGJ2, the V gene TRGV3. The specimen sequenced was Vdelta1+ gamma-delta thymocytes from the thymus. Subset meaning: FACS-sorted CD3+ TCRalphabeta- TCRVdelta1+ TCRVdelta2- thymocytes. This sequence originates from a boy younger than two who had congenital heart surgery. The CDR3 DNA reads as TGTGCCACCTGGGACAGGCCTAAGAGGTATTATAAGAAACTCTTT. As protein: CATWDRPKRYYKKLF.